The following is a TCR beta chain sequence with its context. This clonotype was detected many times. No antigen is known for it. No base-level quality is on record; no much larger clone is a single base apart. In the ophthalmopathy patients, disease was moderately to severely active, with a Clinical Activity Score of 3 or more, a NOSPECS grade of 4 or more, and a duration of less than 3 months. The study excluded patients with uncontrolled infections, other autoimmune diseases, pregnancy or lactation. Clinical symptoms, serum thyroxine and TRAb, thyroid ultrasound, and orbital computed tomography formed the basis for the diagnoses. PBMCs were separated from 8 to 10 ml of fresh peripheral blood using Ficoll-Paque density gradient centrifugation. Total RNA was extracted with Trizol reagent, and quality was checked on an Agilent 2100 Bioanalyzer. This entry is derived from a study of T cells in Graves' hyperthyroidism and ophthalmopathy (dated by TCRdb to between 2018 and 2021). Regarding the study in general: Peripheral blood was sampled at the time of initial diagnosis, prior to any treatment. A discovery cohort of about a hundred patients, 43 with Graves' ophthalmopathy and 55 to 60 with stable Graves' hyperthyroidism, was used to find distinguishing TCR V-J signatures. Prospective prediction of ophthalmopathy was tested in an independent validation cohort consisting of some 18 hyperthyroidism patients and around 16 patients who later progressed to ophthalmopathy. For training and testing, the 100 or so patients in the discovery cohort were randomly divided in a 7:3 ratio. In six Graves' hyperthyroidism patients, the study also compared T-cell repertoires from thyroid tissue with T-cell repertoires from blood. Following sampling, methimazole starting at 30 mg daily was given to hyperthyroidism patients, and high-dose intravenous methylprednisolone was given to ophthalmopathy patients. The paper reports TCR Vbeta CDR3 sequencing of 135 peripheral blood samples: some 44 ophthalmopathy, about 75 hyperthyroidism and 17 progressor patients.

The TCR beta CDR3 regions were amplified from the RNA transcripts. For the first round of RT-PCR on the TCR CDR3, the HTBI primer set was used together with the Qiagen OneStep RT-PCR kit. The libraries were constructed in a second round of multiplex PCR and then size-selected and purified. Sequencing of the libraries was done on an Illumina HiSeq2000 using paired-end 100 bp reads. For the original study's pipeline: Raw data were processed with SOAPnuke, discarding reads with adapters, uncalled bases, mean Phred below 15, or no exact constant-primer or identifier match. High-quality paired reads were merged using COPE v1.2.5, and each unique nucleotide sequence was defined as a clonotype. Clonotypes were aligned to IMGT TRBV, TRBD and TRBJ reference segments using MiTCR v1.1. Analysis was restricted to V-J combinations with a frequency above 0.0001, which covered about 99% of repertoires. A TCS score was defined as the ratio of F50 (clonal expansion) to E x V (chaos), with BLOSUM62-based TCRdist applied between CDR3 peptides within each V-J. Welch's t-statistics and random forest reduced fewer than 550 V-J features to roughly 13, which were used in a naive Bayes classifier (R e1071). TCRdb trimmed the raw reads at Q25, called clones with MiXCR and kept productive beta chains. Records with the same CDR3 protein are collapsed into one entry carrying the most frequent genes and DNA. These V and J calls rely on TCRdb rather than the paper's analysis. The sample table contains fewer than 400,000 distinct CDR3 sequences; only one count was recorded for around 15% of them. The ten largest clonotypes hold around 28% of the sample.

The research as a whole found: In validation, progression to ophthalmopathy was predicted by the model with about 70% sensitivity and roughly 76% specificity, a median of approximately 6.5 months before onset. Blood samples also contained most of the expanded thyroid clonotypes (frequency above 0.001), which suggests that blood repertoires may reflect thyroid immune responses. In cross-validation, a model built on a 13 V-J signature told ophthalmopathy apart from stable hyperthyroidism with over 85% sensitivity and 81% to 82% specificity, and in testing the same model reached 80%/75%. Sample size was not statistically predetermined, and blinding of investigators to group allocation was not performed.

Sample: blood. This sequence originates from a man over 45 with Graves' ophthalmopathy.

The CDR3 sequence is CASSPLGQGGLDTQYF. The DNA reads TGTGCCAGCAGCCCTTTAGGGCAGGGAGGTTTGGATACGCAGTATTTT. The chain was built from TRBV14 and TRBJ2-3; the D gene is perhaps TRBD2, from 6 matching bases. The CDR3, from cysteine to phenylalanine, totals 16 residues. The CDR3 DNA has 48 bases and is translated from base 1. CDR1 SGHDN and CDR2 FVKESK are derived from the germline V gene. V and J lose 4 bases and 6 bases, and a span of 20 bases separates them.